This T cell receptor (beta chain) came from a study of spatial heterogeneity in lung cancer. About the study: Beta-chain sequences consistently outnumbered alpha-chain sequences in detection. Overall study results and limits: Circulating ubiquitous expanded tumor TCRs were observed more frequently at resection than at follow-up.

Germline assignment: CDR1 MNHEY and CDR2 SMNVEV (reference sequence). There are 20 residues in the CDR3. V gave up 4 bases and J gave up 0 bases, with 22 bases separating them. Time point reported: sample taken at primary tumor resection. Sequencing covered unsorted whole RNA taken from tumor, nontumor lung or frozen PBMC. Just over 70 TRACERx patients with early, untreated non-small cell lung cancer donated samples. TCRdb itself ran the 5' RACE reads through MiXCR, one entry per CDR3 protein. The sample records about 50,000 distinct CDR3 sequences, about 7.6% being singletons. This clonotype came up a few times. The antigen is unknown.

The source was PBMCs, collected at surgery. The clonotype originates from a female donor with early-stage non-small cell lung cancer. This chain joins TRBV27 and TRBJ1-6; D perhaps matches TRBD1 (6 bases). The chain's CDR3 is CASSSSSPGHRYSYNSPLHF. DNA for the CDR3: TGTGCCAGCAGTTCTAGCTCCCCGGGACACCGGTACTCCTATAATTCACCCCTCCACTTT.